The clone carrying this TCR beta chain was picked up many times. Its antigen remains unidentified. The CDR3 consists of 16 residues. Per the germline V gene, CDR1 is SNHLY and CDR2 is FYNNEI. V lost 3 bases, J lost 6 bases, and 10 bases stayed unmatched. TCRdb ran MiXCR on the multiplex PCR reads and lists one entry per CDR3 protein. The sample shows 150,000 to 250,000 distinct CDR3 sequences, roughly 31% of them seen only once. This record belongs to a study of breast tumors, draining lymph nodes, adjacent tissues. Whole-study results and caveats: Compared with lymph nodes, tumors were less diverse; compared with nontumor tissue, more. The lymph node origin of tumor T cells was framed as consistent with a hypothesis, not demonstrated. Data fit most tumor T cells coming from lymph node, expanding in tumor. Compared with basal-like, luminal-like tumors shared significantly more repertoire with nontumor tissue.

Axillary draining lymph nodes of breast cancer patients supplied the node samples. This chain uses TRBV2 with TRBJ2-2, with 7 bases that match TRBD1. The sequenced sample was axillary lymph node tissue. The origin of this receptor is a female donor with breast cancer. Some clones in this sample may be carry-over from other donors' samples. The CDR3 sequence is CASSESRGFVSGELFF. The CDR3 DNA follows: TGTGCCAGCAGTGAGTCCAGGGGGTTTGTATCCGGGGAGCTGTTTTTT.